This TCR beta chain was captured by sequencing in a study of blood T cell repertoires in COVID-19. Background on the study: Sources were T cells, B-cell-depleted T cells, or PBMCs; the material itself was cDNA or gDNA.

CDR1 is SGHRS and CDR2 is YFSETQ in the germline V gene. V lost 1 base and J lost 5; bases outside the gene matches: 6. CDR3 length: 15 amino acids. Libraries were prepared by immunoSEQ multiplex PCR; TCRdb keeps only in-frame clonotypes and omits some of them. In the table there are some 250,000 clones, around 79% of which are singletons. The material sequenced was peripheral blood. The TCR comes from an elderly woman with acute or convalescent COVID-19. This rearrangement joins TRBV5-1 to TRBJ2-5, with TRBD2 matching 9 bases. CDR3 in DNA: TGCGCCAGCAGCTTGAGTCTAGCGGGGAGGGAGACCCAGTACTTC. Protein sequence: CASSLSLAGRETQYF.